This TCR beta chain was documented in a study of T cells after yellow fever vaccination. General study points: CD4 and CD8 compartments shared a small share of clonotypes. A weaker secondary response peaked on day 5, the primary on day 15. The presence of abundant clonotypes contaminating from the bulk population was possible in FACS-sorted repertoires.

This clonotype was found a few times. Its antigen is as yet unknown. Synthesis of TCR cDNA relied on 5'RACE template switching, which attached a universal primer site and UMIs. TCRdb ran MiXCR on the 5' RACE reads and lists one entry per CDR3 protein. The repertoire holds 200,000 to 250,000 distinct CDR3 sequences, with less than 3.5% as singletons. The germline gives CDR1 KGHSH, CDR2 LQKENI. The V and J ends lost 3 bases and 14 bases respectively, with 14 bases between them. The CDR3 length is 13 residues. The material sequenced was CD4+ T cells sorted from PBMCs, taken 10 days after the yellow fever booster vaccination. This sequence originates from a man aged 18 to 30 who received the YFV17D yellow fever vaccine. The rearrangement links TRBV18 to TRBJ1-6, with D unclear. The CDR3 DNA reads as TGTGCCAGCTCACCCTACGATTTGGTCACCCTCCACTTT. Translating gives CASSPYDLVTLHF.